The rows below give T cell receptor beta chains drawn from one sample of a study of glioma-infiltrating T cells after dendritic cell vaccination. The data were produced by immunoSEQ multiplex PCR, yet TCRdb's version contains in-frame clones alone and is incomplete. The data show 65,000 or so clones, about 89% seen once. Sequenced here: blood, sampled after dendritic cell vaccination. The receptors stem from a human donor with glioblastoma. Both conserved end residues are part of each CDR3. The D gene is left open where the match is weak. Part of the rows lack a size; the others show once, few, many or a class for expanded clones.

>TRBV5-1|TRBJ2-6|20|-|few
CASSLYAAGPSTSGANVLTF
TGCGCCAGCAGCTTGTACGCGGCAGGGCCCTCGACCTCTGGGGCCAACGTCCTGACTTTC
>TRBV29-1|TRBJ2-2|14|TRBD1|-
CSALGQESTGELFF
TGCAGCGCCCTCGGACAGGAGAGCACCGGGGAGCTGTTTTTT
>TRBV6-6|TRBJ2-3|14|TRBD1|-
CASATGLGTDTQYF
TGTGCCAGCGCGACAGGGTTGGGCACAGATACGCAGTATTTT
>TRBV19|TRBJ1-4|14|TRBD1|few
CASSLGQGGEKLFF
TGTGCCAGTAGCCTGGGACAGGGTGGAGAAAAACTGTTTTTT
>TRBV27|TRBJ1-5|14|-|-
CASQAQGRNQPQHF
TGTGCCAGCCAAGCGCAGGGGCGGAATCAGCCCCAGCATTTT
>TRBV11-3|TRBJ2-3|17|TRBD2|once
CASSLAGGGTSTDTQYF
TGTGCCAGCAGCTTAGCCGGGGGGGGAACTAGCACAGATACGCAGTATTTT
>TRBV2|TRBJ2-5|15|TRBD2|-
CASSGLAGGGETQYF
TGTGCCAGCAGTGGACTAGCGGGGGGCGGTGAGACCCAGTACTTC
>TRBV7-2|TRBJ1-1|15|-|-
CASSLQHSLQSEAFF
TGTGCCAGCAGCTTACAACACAGCCTCCAGTCGGAAGCTTTCTTT
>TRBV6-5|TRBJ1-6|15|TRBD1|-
CASSRDRDVNSPLHF
TGTGCCAGCAGTCGAGACAGGGATGTAAATTCCCCCCTCCACTTT
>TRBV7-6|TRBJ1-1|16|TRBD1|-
CASSLAWGQTNTEAFF
TGTGCCAGCAGCTTAGCATGGGGACAGACGAACACTGAAGCTTTCTTT
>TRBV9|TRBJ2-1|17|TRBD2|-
CASSVAPLAGADNEQFF
TGTGCCAGCAGCGTAGCTCCCCTAGCGGGAGCGGACAATGAGCAGTTCTTC
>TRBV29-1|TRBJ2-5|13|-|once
CSAGRPQGETQYF
TGCAGCGCAGGCAGGCCTCAGGGAGAGACCCAGTACTTC
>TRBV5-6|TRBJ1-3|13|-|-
CASSFAGGNTIYF
TGTGCCAGCAGCTTTGCAGGGGGAAACACCATATATTTT
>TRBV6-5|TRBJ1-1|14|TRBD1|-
CASSTGGVNTEAFF
TGTGCCAGCAGTACAGGGGGCGTGAACACTGAAGCTTTCTTT
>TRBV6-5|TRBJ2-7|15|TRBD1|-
CAGSTPQGASYEQYF
TGTGCCGGCAGTACACCTCAGGGGGCCTCCTACGAGCAGTACTTC
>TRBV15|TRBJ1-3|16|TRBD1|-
CATSSGTGGSGNTIYF
TGTGCCACCAGCAGTGGGACAGGGGGCTCTGGAAACACCATATATTTT
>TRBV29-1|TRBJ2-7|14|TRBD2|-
CSVSGGPSSYEQYF
TGCAGCGTTAGCGGGGGCCCGAGCTCCTACGAGCAGTACTTC
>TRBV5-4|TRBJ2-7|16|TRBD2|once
CASSQPPSGGNYEQYF
TGTGCCAGCAGCCAGCCCCCTAGCGGAGGGAATTACGAGCAGTACTTC
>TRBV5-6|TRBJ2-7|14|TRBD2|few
CASSLSGLSYEQYF
TGTGCCAGTAGTCTATCGGGACTATCCTACGAGCAGTACTTC
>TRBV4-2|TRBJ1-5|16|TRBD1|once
CASSQSGTGRNQPQHF
TGTGCCAGCAGCCAGTCCGGGACAGGAAGAAATCAGCCCCAGCATTTT
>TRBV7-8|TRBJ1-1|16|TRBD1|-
CASSLGTGGMNTEAFF
TGTGCCAGCAGCTTGGGGACAGGAGGTATGAACACTGAAGCTTTCTTT
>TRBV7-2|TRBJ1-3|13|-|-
CASSQLIGNTIYF
TGTGCCAGCAGCCAGTTAATTGGAAACACCATATATTTT
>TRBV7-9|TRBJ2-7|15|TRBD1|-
CASSAPTGESYEQYF
TGTGCCAGCAGCGCACCGACAGGGGAGTCCTACGAGCAGTACTTC
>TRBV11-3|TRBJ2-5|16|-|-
CASSLDGRGRRETQYF
TGTGCCAGCAGCTTAGACGGCAGGGGCCGGCGAGAGACCCAGTACTTC
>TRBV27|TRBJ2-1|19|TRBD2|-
CASSLRTSGRGFRYNEQFF
TGTGCCAGCAGTTTAAGGACTAGCGGGAGGGGCTTCCGCTACAATGAGCAGTTCTTC
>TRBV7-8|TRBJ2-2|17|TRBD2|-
CASSPKAGGRNTGELFF
TGTGCCAGCAGCCCGAAAGCGGGGGGGCGGAACACCGGGGAGCTGTTTTTT
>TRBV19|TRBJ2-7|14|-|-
CASSMAGRRYEQYF
TGTGCCAGTAGTATGGCTGGGAGAAGGTACGAGCAGTACTTC
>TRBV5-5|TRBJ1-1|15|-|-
CASSLYELMNTEAFF
TGTGCCAGCAGCTTGTACGAGCTGATGAACACTGAAGCTTTCTTT
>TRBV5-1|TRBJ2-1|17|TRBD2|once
CASSLGLAGSSYNEQFF
TGCGCCAGCAGCTTGGGACTAGCGGGGAGTTCCTACAATGAGCAGTTCTTC
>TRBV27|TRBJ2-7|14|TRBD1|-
CASSQGQGAREQYF
TGTGCCAGCAGTCAAGGACAGGGGGCGAGGGAGCAGTACTTC
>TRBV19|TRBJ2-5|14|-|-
CASSMGARASAQYF
TGTGCCAGTAGTATGGGGGCTCGGGCTTCAGCCCAGTACTTC
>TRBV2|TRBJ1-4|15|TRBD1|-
CASSGSTGGSEKLFF
TGTGCCAGCAGTGGCTCGACAGGGGGGAGTGAAAAACTGTTTTTT
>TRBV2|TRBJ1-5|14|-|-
CATRDPPGGQPQHF
TGTGCCACCCGGGACCCACCGGGGGGCCAGCCCCAGCATTTT
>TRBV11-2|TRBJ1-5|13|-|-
CASSLGTDQPQHF
TGTGCCAGCAGCTTAGGGACAGATCAGCCCCAGCATTTT
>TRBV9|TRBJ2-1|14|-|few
CASSTRATYNEQFF
TGTGCCAGCAGCACCCGAGCCACCTACAATGAGCAGTTCTTC
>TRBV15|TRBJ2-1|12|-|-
CATSRLYNEQFF
TGTGCCACCAGCAGACTTTACAATGAGCAGTTCTTC
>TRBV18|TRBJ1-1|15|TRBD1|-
CASSLQGAVRTEAFF
TGTGCCAGCTCACTGCAGGGGGCGGTGAGGACTGAAGCTTTCTTT
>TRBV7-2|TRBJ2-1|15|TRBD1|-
CASSLGTGMYNEQFF
TGTGCCAGCAGCTTAGGGACAGGGATGTACAATGAGCAGTTCTTC
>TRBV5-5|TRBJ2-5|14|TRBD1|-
CASSSQGFGETQYF
TGTGCCAGCAGCTCACAGGGGTTTGGAGAGACCCAGTACTTC
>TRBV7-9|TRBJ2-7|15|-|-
CASSLSGLRLYEQYF
TGTGCCAGCAGCTTATCGGGACTCCGACTCTACGAGCAGTACTTC
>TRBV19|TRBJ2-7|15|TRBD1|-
CASSPGTGFSYEQYF
TGTGCCAGTAGTCCCGGGACAGGGTTTTCCTACGAGCAGTACTTC
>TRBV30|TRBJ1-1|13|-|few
CAWRFTVNTEAFF
TGTGCCTGGAGATTCACGGTGAACACTGAAGCTTTCTTT
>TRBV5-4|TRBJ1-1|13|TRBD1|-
CASTDRVSTEAFF
TGTGCCAGCACCGACAGGGTAAGCACTGAAGCTTTCTTT
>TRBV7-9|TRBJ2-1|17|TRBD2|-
CASSRAGLAGVGNEQFF
TGTGCCAGCAGCCGAGCAGGGCTAGCGGGAGTTGGTAATGAGCAGTTCTTC
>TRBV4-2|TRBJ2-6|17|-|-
CASSQEQRGSGANVLTF
TGTGCCAGCAGCCAAGAGCAGCGTGGGTCTGGGGCCAACGTCCTGACTTTC
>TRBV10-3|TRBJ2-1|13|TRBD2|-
CATGLAGNNEQFF
TGTGCCACAGGACTAGCGGGTAACAATGAGCAGTTCTTC
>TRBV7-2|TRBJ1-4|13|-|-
CASSLLTNEKLFF
TGTGCCAGCAGCTTACTAACTAATGAAAAACTGTTTTTT
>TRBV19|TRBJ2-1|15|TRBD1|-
CASSLQGASYNEQFF
TGTGCCAGTAGCCTACAGGGGGCTTCCTACAATGAGCAGTTCTTC
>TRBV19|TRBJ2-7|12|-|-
CASSMGAYEQYF
TGTGCCAGTAGTATGGGAGCATACGAGCAGTACTTC
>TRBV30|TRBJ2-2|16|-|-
CAWSWRRGSNTGELFF
TGTGCCTGGAGCTGGCGACGAGGCTCGAACACCGGGGAGCTGTTTTTT
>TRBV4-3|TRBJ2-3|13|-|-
CASSQDSIDTQYF
TGCGCCAGCAGCCAAGATTCAATAGATACGCAGTATTTT
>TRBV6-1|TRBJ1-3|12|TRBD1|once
CATGQGGNTIYF
TGTGCCACCGGACAGGGTGGAAACACCATATATTTT
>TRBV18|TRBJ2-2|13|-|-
CASSLTVDGELFF
TGTGCCAGCTCACTCACGGTTGACGGGGAGCTGTTTTTT
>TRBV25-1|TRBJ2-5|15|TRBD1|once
CASSAGTGVAETQYF
TGTGCCAGCAGTGCTGGGACAGGGGTGGCGGAGACCCAGTACTTC